The clone carrying this T cell receptor beta chain was picked up many times. What it recognizes is unknown. TCRdb analysed the 5' RACE reads with MiXCR anew, one entry per CDR3 protein. The sample comprises around 960,000 distinct CDR3 sequences, around an eighth of which are singletons, and around 1.6% rests with the top ten. These data come from a study of identical twins. Healthy Caucasians alone served as donors. Germline values: CDR1 LGHNA, CDR2 YNFKEQ. The CDR3 has 14 amino acids. V lost 0 bases and J lost 1, with 6 bases in between. Overall study results and limits: Beta out-of-frame sequences displayed a weaker excess of sharing between twins. Within cord blood, abundant beta clonotypes carried fewer insertions, but memory repertoires showed no such trend.

A further study also used this sample, focusing on yellow fever vaccine responses in identical twins.

This rearrangement joins TRBV4-2 to TRBJ1-1; D remains ambiguous. This clonotype originated in a woman aged 18-29 years in good health. Sequenced: PBMCs. CDR3 in amino acids: CASSQDLANTEAFF. DNA of the CDR3: TGTGCCAGCAGCCAAGATCTGGCGAACACTGAAGCTTTCTTT.